This record covers a single TCR beta chain. Its antigen is unknown. TCR alpha and TCR beta cDNA libraries with sample barcodes and UMIs came from 5'RACE using constant-segment primers. Via MiXCR, TCRdb re-called the 5' RACE reads, giving one row per CDR3 protein. The data contain approximately 13,000 distinct CDR3 sequences, around 16% of them singletons. The sample comes from a study of T-cell memory formation after mild COVID-19. The wider study: TCR clusters showed largely donor specificity. Regarding the study as a whole: Mainly in CM and EM were contracting CD4+ clones; CD8+ were in EMRA. There were some responding clones in pre-infection memory, which suggested that cross-reactive memory had joined.

Germline V gives CDR1 SQVTM, CDR2 ANQGSEA. The CDR3 contains 12 residues. V shed 6 bases and J shed 4 bases, with 12 bases lying between them. This chain links TRBV29-1 with TRBJ1-2, with TRBD1 as a possible D gene (5 bases). The clonotype comes from a man between 18 and 35 years old who had mild COVID-19 (a few samples of this study predate the infection). Cell type and time point are not known. The source material was PBMCs or a T cell subset sorted from them (not recorded which). The CDR3 DNA sequence: TGCAGCGTCGCGGGGCGGCTCTATGGCTACACCTTC. Amino acids: CSVAGRLYGYTF.